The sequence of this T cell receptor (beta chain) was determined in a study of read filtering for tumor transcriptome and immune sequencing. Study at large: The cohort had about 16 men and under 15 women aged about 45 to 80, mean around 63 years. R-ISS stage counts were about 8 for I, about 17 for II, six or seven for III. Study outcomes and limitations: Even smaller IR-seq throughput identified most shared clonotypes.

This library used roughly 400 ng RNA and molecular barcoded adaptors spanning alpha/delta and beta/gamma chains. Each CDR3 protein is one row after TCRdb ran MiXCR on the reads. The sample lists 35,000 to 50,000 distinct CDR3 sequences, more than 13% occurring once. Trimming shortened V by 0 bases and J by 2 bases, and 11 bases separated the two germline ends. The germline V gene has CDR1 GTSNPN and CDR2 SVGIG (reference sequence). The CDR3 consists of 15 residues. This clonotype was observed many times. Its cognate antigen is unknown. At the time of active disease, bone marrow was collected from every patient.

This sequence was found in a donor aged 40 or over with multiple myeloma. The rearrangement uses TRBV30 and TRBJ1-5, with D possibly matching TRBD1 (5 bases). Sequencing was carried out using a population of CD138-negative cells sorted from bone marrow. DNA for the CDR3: TGTGCCTGGAGTGTACCTTTGGGGGGCAATCAGCCCCAGCATTTT. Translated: CAWSVPLGGNQPQHF.